What follows describes a single TCR beta chain. These data come from a study of blood T cell repertoires in COVID-19. Study context: COVID-19 samples from acute and convalescent phases originated in the United States, Italy and Spain.

Sequencing used immunoSEQ multiplex PCR; TCRdb keeps in-frame clones, though not all of them. This table has 450,000 or so clones, roughly 90% appearing once. Patients at the Seattle site were enrolled during active infection and followed longitudinally. The germline gives CDR1 MNHEY, CDR2 SMNVEV (reference sequence). Losses at the gene ends were 4 bases for V and 7 bases for J; bases not matched to a gene: 8. The CDR3 sequence is 15 residues long. This TCR was sampled from a man aged 18 to 29 with COVID-19, enrolled during active disease. This chain uses TRBV27 with TRBJ2-3; 10 positions agree with TRBD2. The sample comprised peripheral blood. Here the CDR3 reads CASSSSSGSVYTQYF. The CDR3, as DNA: TGTGCCAGCAGTTCGTCTAGCGGGAGTGTGTATACGCAGTATTTT.